This T cell receptor beta chain was captured in a study of blood T cell repertoires in COVID-19. Study-level information: The analysed material was cDNA or gDNA that came from T cells, B-cell-depleted T cells, or PBMCs.

As processed by the authors: Nucleated cell number was recorded as an estimate derived from reference gene primer amplification. Some clones are missing from TCRdb's copy, which holds only in-frame ones; the method was immunoSEQ multiplex PCR. V, J and clone size reflect that table, while D and trimming were determined from the DNA. The sample records under 65,000 clones, around four fifths being singletons. There are a few counts of this clone. The length of the CDR3 is 18 residues. Germline assignment: CDR1 KGHSH and CDR2 LQKENI. Trimming left V 0 bases short and J 0 bases short, with 12 bases between.

The source material was peripheral blood. The genes are TRBV18 and TRBJ2-6, with a weak D call TRBD1 (5 bases). This sequence originates from a woman in her seventies with acute or convalescent COVID-19. The CDR3 loop reads CASSPPSGPRSGANVLTF. CDR3 nucleotides: TGTGCCAGCTCACCACCGTCAGGGCCTCGCTCTGGGGCCAACGTCCTGACTTTC.